Below are 8 T cell receptor beta chains sequenced from a single sample in a study of blood T cell repertoires in COVID-19. Only in-frame clones appear in the TCRdb table, and some are missing; sequencing was by immunoSEQ multiplex PCR. Of 380,000 or so clones listed, more than 75% were seen once; the top ten hold 1.3%. The sequenced material came from PBMCs or T cells enriched from blood (not recorded which). These receptors all stem from a man aged 25-45 years who had recovered from COVID-19.

Concerning this clone: One junction end disagrees with the germline gene, perhaps due to a read error. The chain is built from TRBV6-2 or TRBV6-3 and TRBJ1-6; weak D call: TRBD1 (6 bases). Germline assignment: CDR1 MNHEY and CDR2 SVGEGT. This CDR3 comprises 18 residues. The CDR3, as DNA: TGTGCCAGCAGCTGGGACTCCTCCCGGGGGGCTAATAATTCACCCCTCCATTTT. Amino acid sequence: CASSWDSSRGANNSPLHF.

The chain uses TRBV6-4 and TRBJ1-1; D not resolved. This CDR3 is 13 amino acids long. CDR1 is MRHNA, CDR2 SNTAGT, per germline. The V and J ends lost 3 bases and 3 bases respectively, with 8 bases between them. The CDR3 DNA reads TGTGCCAGCAGTGAGGCTTCGCACACTGAAGCTTTCTTT. It yields the protein CASSEASHTEAFF.

With regard to this clone: Other nucleotide sequences in the sample specify the same CDR3. CDR3 residues: CASSLDRVSGYTF. Here the CDR3 DNA reads TGCGCCAGCAGCTTGGACAGGGTGAGCGGCTACACCTTC. The chain combines TRBV5-1 with TRBJ1-2, with D possibly TRBD1 on 6 matching bases. The CDR3 extends over 13 amino acids. Per germline, CDR1 SGHRS and CDR2 YFSETQ. V gave up 0 bases and J gave up 8 bases, with 11 bases separating them.

Only a few counts were recorded for this clone. J is TRBJ2-7 and V is TRBV6-5; 7 bases are a match to TRBD1. V shed 2 bases and J 2 bases; nucleotides not matched to a gene: 3. Germline V gene data show CDR1 as MNHEY and CDR2 as SVGAGI. This CDR3 is built from 14 residues. CDR3 protein: CASSYRQGTYEQYF. Written as DNA, the CDR3 is TGTGCCAGCAGTTACCGACAGGGAACCTACGAGCAGTACTTC.

The chain employs TRBV30 and TRBJ2-7; 10 positions agree with TRBD1. Looked up from germline, CDR1 is GTSNPN and CDR2 is SVGIG (reference sequence). Germline trimming cut 1 base from V and 0 bases from J; bases unmatched to any gene: 0. This CDR3 is 14 amino acids long. CDR3 protein: CAWSGDRGSYEQYF. CDR3 in DNA: TGTGCCTGGAGTGGGGACAGGGGCTCCTACGAGCAGTACTTC.

The J gene is TRBJ1-2, the V gene TRBV2, with D perhaps TRBD1 (5 bases). Germline values: CDR1 SNHLY, CDR2 FYNNEI. There are 14 residues in the CDR3. V lost 3 bases, J lost 4 bases, and 12 bases lay in between. DNA of the CDR3: TGTGCCAGCAGTGAGGACACAGGCTCCTATGGCTACACCTTC. It encodes CASSEDTGSYGYTF.

This clone was detected once. V usage is TRBV11-3 and J usage is TRBJ2-7; 8 bases are shared with TRBD1. The CDR3 has 15 residues. Trimming took 0 bases from V and 2 from J; bases not matched to a gene: 3. Germline CDR1 is SGHNT and CDR2 is YENEEA. CDR3 sequence reads: CASSLDGTGTYEQYF. The CDR3 nucleotides read TGTGCCAGCAGCTTAGATGGGACAGGCACCTACGAGCAGTACTTC.

This rearrangement joins TRBV5-4 to TRBJ2-4; possibly TRBD2 for D (6 bases). This CDR3 has 16 residues. Trimming pared 1 base from V and 7 bases from J, leaving 18 bases between. Germline assignment: CDR1 SGHNT and CDR2 YYREEE (reference sequence). CDR3 DNA sequence: TGTGCCAGCAGCTTGATTCCCCGAGGCGGGACGAACATTCAGTACTTC. It specifies CASSLIPRGGTNIQYF.